Presented here are 26 T cell receptor beta chains from one specimen sequenced in a study of siplizumab effects on memory and regulatory T cells. Profiled with immunoSEQ multiplex PCR; TCRdb holds only in-frame clones, not every one. Among 94,000 or so clones listed, approximately 96% were seen once. Source material: naive CD4+ T cells sorted from blood. These receptors all come from a human donor in good health.

The V call is TRBV7-2, the J call TRBJ2-7, with D unclear. The CDR3 runs to 15 residues. Germline CDR1 is SGHTA and CDR2 is FQGNSA. Trimming stripped 1 base from V and 7 bases from J, with 17 bases between. The CDR3 sequence is CASSLVLGPSEEQYF. In DNA, the CDR3 is TGTGCCAGCAGCTTAGTTTTGGGCCCTTCGGAAGAGCAGTACTTC.

The sample holds one count of this clone. This sequence joins TRBV28 and TRBJ1-1; tentative D call: TRBD1 (6 bases). The V end was cut by 7 bases, the J end by 2 bases, with 14 bases between. Germline V gene lookup returns CDR1 MDHEN and CDR2 SYDVKM. The CDR3 sequence is 14 residues long. In DNA, the CDR3 is TGTGCCAGCATCACAGGGTACGGAAACACTGAAGCTTTCTTT. Amino acid sequence: CASITGYGNTEAFF.

V gene TRBV5-1 combines with J gene TRBJ2-3, with 13 bases identical to TRBD2. Losses at the gene ends were 2 bases for V and 5 bases for J; bases not matched to a gene: 14. Germline V gene data show CDR1 as SGHRS and CDR2 as YFSETQ. CDR3 length: 19 amino acids. CDR3 DNA sequence: TGCGCCAGCAGCTTAGGAGCGGGACTAGCGGGGTTCTCGGGAGATACGCAGTATTTT. This encodes CASSLGAGLAGFSGDTQYF.

This clone was counted a single time. J is TRBJ2-6 and V is TRBV7-9, with D perhaps matching TRBD2 (6 bases). In germline, CDR1 is SEHNR, CDR2 FQNEAQ (reference sequence). The CDR3 length is 14 residues. With 4 bases removed from V and 2 bases from J, the gap between germline ends came to 6 bases. CDR3 protein: CASSWGAGANVLTF. The CDR3 DNA is TGTGCCAGCAGCTGGGGGGCTGGGGCCAACGTCCTGACTTTC.

The rearrangement uses TRBV19 and TRBJ1-5, with a weak D call TRBD1 (6 bases). The CDR3 has 18 residues. V dropped 7 bases and J dropped 3 bases, with 25 bases sitting between them. In germline, CDR1 is LNHDA, CDR2 SQIVND (reference sequence). The DNA of the CDR3 is TGTGCCAGTACCGTACAGGGTAGTCTTCATCAAATCAATCAGCCCCAGCATTTT. Its protein is CASTVQGSLHQINQPQHF.

The chain employs TRBV11-2 and TRBJ2-7; TRBD1 is a possible D gene (7 bases). The CDR3 contains 12 residues. Trimming left V 5 bases short and J 6 bases short, with 11 bases between. Germline CDR1 is SGHAT and CDR2 is FQNNGV. The CDR3 spells CASSLRGVEQYF. CDR3 bases: TGTGCCAGCAGCCTCAGGGGGGTCGAGCAGTACTTC.

The chain recombines TRBV10-1 with TRBJ1-3; no clear D gene. V was cut by 3 bases and J by 2 bases, with 8 bases left in between. The CDR3 has 14 amino acids. CDR1 and CDR2 (germline): WNHNN, SYGVQD (reference sequence). The CDR3 sequence is CASSDSTTGNTIYF. The CDR3 nucleotides are TGCGCCAGCAGTGATTCGACTACTGGAAACACCATATATTTT.

This sequence joins TRBV18 and TRBJ1-2; D possibly corresponds to TRBD1 (6 bases). Germline CDR1 and CDR2: KGHSH and LQKENI. CDR3 length equals 14 residues. The V end was cut by 3 bases, the J end by 2 bases, with 10 bases between. The CDR3 here is CASSPMTGNYGYTF. The CDR3 DNA is TGTGCCAGCTCACCTATGACAGGCAACTATGGCTACACCTTC.

This clone appeared once. The chain employs TRBV11-2 and TRBJ2-2, with D perhaps TRBD1 (5 bases). The CDR3 totals 15 residues. Trimming cost V 2 bases and J 6 bases, with 13 bases left between them. The germline CDR1 and CDR2 sequences are SGHAT and FQNNGV. This CDR3 is CASSLSQGIPGELFF. CDR3 nucleotide sequence: TGTGCCAGCAGCTTATCGCAGGGTATCCCCGGGGAGCTGTTTTTT.

This clone was found once. The J gene is TRBJ2-7, the V gene TRBV1; the listed D gene, TRBD2, was not tested against the DNA. TRBV1 is an annotated pseudogene. This CDR3 is 15 amino acids long. CDR3 DNA sequence: TGCACCAGCAGCCAAAAGCGGGGGGCCCCCTACGAGCAGTACTTC. Protein product: CTSSQKRGAPYEQYF.

This chain uses TRBV6-5 with TRBJ1-1; D is unresolved. Germline CDR1 is MNHEY and CDR2 is SVGAGI. The CDR3 spans 13 residues. V dropped 0 bases and J dropped 4 bases, with 6 bases sitting between them. CDR3 in DNA: TGTGCCAGCAGTTACTCTCAGCTCACTGAAGCTTTCTTT. This sequence encodes CASSYSQLTEAFF.

The rearrangement joins TRBV30 to TRBJ2-7, with D possibly matching TRBD2 (6 bases). V was clipped by 5 bases and J by 2 bases, with 13 bases between them. Germline CDR1 is GTSNPN and CDR2 is SVGIG (reference sequence). This CDR3 has 13 residues. Here the CDR3 DNA reads TGTGCCTGGGTTCGCGGGGAAGCCTACGAGCAGTACTTC. This encodes CAWVRGEAYEQYF. The variable domain in full, completed from reference TRBV30 and TRBJ2-7, reads SQTIHQWPATLVQPVGSPLSLECTVEGTSNPNLYWYRQAAGRGLQLLFYSVGIGQISSEVPQNLSASRPQDRQFILSSKKLLLSDSGFYLCAWVRGEAYEQYFGPGTRLTVT.

This clone was detected once. The chain has TRBV5-4 and TRBJ2-2; 7 nucleotides align to TRBD1. The CDR3 contains 16 residues. Looked up from germline, CDR1 is SGHNT and CDR2 is YYREEE (reference sequence). V lost 3 bases, J lost 3 bases, and 8 bases stayed unmatched. CDR3 amino acids: CASSSQTGLDTGELFF. DNA of the CDR3: TGTGCCAGCAGCTCTCAGACAGGGCTGGACACCGGGGAGCTGTTTTTT.

This chain uses TRBV19 with TRBJ2-2; 13 bases agree with TRBD2. The CDR3 has 15 amino acids. J lost 9 bases, V lost 9 bases, and 10 bases had no gene match. CDR1 LNHDA and CDR2 SQIVND come from the germline V gene (reference sequence). The CDR3 loop is CASLRTSGGSWELFF. CDR3 DNA: TGTGCCAGCCTTCGGACTAGCGGGGGTAGTTGGGAGCTGTTTTTT.

This sequence joins TRBV7-2 and TRBJ2-3; D gene unclear. CDR1 and CDR2 from the germline V gene are SGHTA and FQGNSA. Trimming left V 3 bases short and J 2 bases short, with 6 bases between. This CDR3 has 13 amino acids. The CDR3 sequence is CASSFPDTDTQYF. The CDR3 region has the DNA TGTGCCAGCAGCTTCCCCGACACAGATACGCAGTATTTT.

This chain links TRBV29-1 with TRBJ2-7; D is perhaps TRBD2 (5 bases). V was clipped by 7 bases and J by 2 bases, with 12 bases between them. Germline V gene lookup returns CDR1 SQVTM and CDR2 ANQGSEA. This CDR3 region has 12 residues. The CDR3 DNA reads as TGCAGCGGGAGGCAAGGAGCCTACGAGCAGTACTTC. Its protein is CSGRQGAYEQYF.

Note on this clone: This specimen includes other DNA sequences encoding the same CDR3. The rearrangement links TRBV5-1 to TRBJ1-1; TRBD1 agrees at 7 bases. J was trimmed by 1 base and V by 3 bases; bases with no gene match: 3. The CDR3 is 14 residues long. Germline lookup yields CDR1 SGHRS and CDR2 YFSETQ. The CDR3 protein is CASSSRTGNTEAFF. The CDR3 nucleotides read TGCGCCAGCAGCTCCCGGACAGGGAACACTGAAGCTTTCTTT. Full variable domain (rest looked up from reference TRBV5-1 and TRBJ1-1): KAGVTQTPRYLIKTRGQQVTLSCSPISGHRSVSWYQQTPGQGLQFLFEYFSETQRNKGNFPGRFSGRQFSNSRSEMNVSTLELGDSALYLCASSSRTGNTEAFFGQGTRLTVV.

The V and J genes are TRBV18 and TRBJ1-3, with D maybe TRBD1 (6 bases). The ends were cut back, 3 bases at V and 0 bases at J, with 15 bases in the middle. This CDR3 is 17 amino acids long. From germline, CDR1 is KGHSH and CDR2 LQKENI. The chain's CDR3 is CASSPRQAQDSGNTIYF. The CDR3 DNA is TGTGCCAGCTCACCGCGACAGGCCCAAGACTCTGGAAACACCATATATTTT. Using reference TRBV18 and TRBJ1-3 for the parts outside the CDR3, the full variable domain is NAGVMQNPRHLVRRRGQEARLRCSPMKGHSHVYWYRQLPEEGLKFMVYLQKENIIDESGMPKERFSAEFPKEGPSILRIQQVVRGDSAAYFCASSPRQAQDSGNTIYFGEGSWLTVV.

J is TRBJ2-5 and V is TRBV4-1, with 8 bases lining up with TRBD2. The CDR3 spans 17 residues. Per the germline V gene, CDR1 is MGHRA and CDR2 is YSYEKL. V shed 2 bases and J 3 bases; nucleotides not matched to a gene: 11. CDR3 bases: TGCGCCAGCAGCCAATACTTTGGCGGGGGGCCAGAAGAGACCCAGTACTTC. This gives the protein CASSQYFGGGPEETQYF.

This chain links TRBV7-9 with TRBJ1-2, with a tentative D call TRBD1 (6 bases). V lost 2 bases, J lost 0 bases, and 10 bases lay in between. CDR3 length equals 15 residues. Germline CDR1 and CDR2: SEHNR and FQNEAQ (reference sequence). For the CDR3, the DNA is TGTGCCAGCAGCTTAATGGCAGGGGCTAACTATGGCTACACCTTC. Its protein product is CASSLMAGANYGYTF.

The V gene is TRBV6-5, the J gene TRBJ1-6; 7 positions match TRBD1. This CDR3 contains 14 residues. Germline CDR1 MNHEY, CDR2 SVGAGI. With V trimmed by 2 bases and J by 9 bases, 4 bases remained unmatched. For the CDR3, the DNA is TGTGCCAGCAGTTACCAGGACAGGCGTTCACCCCTCCACTTT. This codes for CASSYQDRRSPLHF.

CDR3 nucleotide sequence: TGTGCCAGCAGTCCGGGGACAGAGAACTATGGCTACACCTTC. This sequence encodes CASSPGTENYGYTF. This chain uses TRBV28 with TRBJ1-2; 7 bases fit TRBD1. CDR1 is MDHEN, CDR2 SYDVKM, per germline. V lost 5 bases and J lost 2; bases outside the gene matches: 5. The CDR3 has 14 residues.

J is TRBJ2-3 and V is TRBV4-3, with TRBD2 matching 14 bases. CDR3 length: 15 amino acids. The V segment lost 6 bases and the J segment 6 bases; nucleotides outside the gene matches: 5. Germline CDR1 is LGHNA and CDR2 is YSLEER. The chain's CDR3 is CASSPGLAGGDTQYF. In DNA form, the CDR3 reads TGCGCCAGCAGTCCTGGACTAGCGGGGGGTGATACGCAGTATTTT.

This chain joins TRBV6-1 and TRBJ2-7; possibly TRBD1 or TRBD2 for D (5 bases each). V was shortened by 10 bases and J by 3 bases, with 19 bases between the two germline ends. The CDR3 loop spans 14 amino acids. Germline CDR1 MNHNS, CDR2 SASEGT. CDR3 protein: CATSSWSRGYEQYF. Here the CDR3 DNA reads TGTGCCACCTCTAGCTGGTCAAGGGGCTACGAGCAGTACTTC.

V usage is TRBV7-3 and J usage is TRBJ1-2; D possibly corresponds to TRBD1 (5 bases). Trimming cost V 5 bases and J 8 bases, with 24 bases left between them. CDR3 size: 16 residues. CDR1 and CDR2 from the germline V gene are SGHTA and FQGTGA. CDR3 loop: CASSPLPGREANGYTF. The CDR3 DNA reads as TGTGCCAGCAGCCCACTCCCGGGACGCGAAGCAAACGGCTACACCTTC.

This sequence joins TRBV5-1 and TRBJ1-1, with 7 positions matching TRBD1. Trimming cost V 4 bases and J 8 bases; bases outside gene matches: 8. Looked up from germline, CDR1 is SGHRS and CDR2 is YFSETQ. The CDR3 totals 13 residues. The CDR3 loop reads CASSQGDSREAFF. CDR3 sequence (DNA): TGCGCCAGCAGCCAGGGGGACAGTAGAGAAGCTTTCTTT. The variable domain in full, with the rest retrieved from reference TRBV5-1 and TRBJ1-1, is KAGVTQTPRYLIKTRGQQVTLSCSPISGHRSVSWYQQTPGQGLQFLFEYFSETQRNKGNFPGRFSGRQFSNSRSEMNVSTLELGDSALYLCASSQGDSREAFFGQGTRLTVV.